Listed here are 29 T cell receptor beta chains from one sample, sequenced in a study of blood T cell repertoires in COVID-19. Assay used: immunoSEQ multiplex PCR; TCRdb lists only in-frame clones, some missing. The table shows about 240,000 clones, with around four fifths occurring only once. Sequenced material: peripheral blood. The origin of the receptors is a woman aged 60 to 75 with active or convalescent COVID-19.

The chain recombines TRBV27 with TRBJ1-4; 9 bases fit TRBD1. Germline assignment: CDR1 MNHEY and CDR2 SMNVEV (reference sequence). The J segment lost 8 bases and the V segment lost 4 bases, leaving 8 bases of the junction unmatched. This CDR3 contains 15 residues. The chain's CDR3 is CASSSQGAGEEKLFF. CDR3 nucleotide sequence: TGTGCCAGCAGTTCACAGGGGGCCGGAGAGGAAAAACTGTTTTTT.

This clone has just one count. The V call is TRBV5-8, the J call TRBJ1-2; D not certain. The CDR3 length is 13 residues. Germline lookup yields CDR1 SGHTS and CDR2 YDEGEE. The V gene lost 1 base and the J gene lost 6 bases, with 10 bases spanning the gap. In DNA, the CDR3 is TGTGCCAGCAGCTTGCTCCGGAGGGATGGCTACACCTTC. Its protein product is CASSLLRRDGYTF.

This clone was picked up a small number of times. This chain uses TRBV5-1 with TRBJ2-1, with 10 bases lining up with TRBD1. J lost 4 bases, V lost 3 bases, and 16 bases had no gene match. There are 19 residues in the CDR3. The germline gives CDR1 SGHRS, CDR2 YFSETQ. The CDR3 coding sequence is TGCGCCAGCAGCTCCTCCGGGACAGGGGTCCGTCTTCATTACAATGAGCAGTTCTTC. It translates to CASSSSGTGVRLHYNEQFF. Full variable domain (missing parts from reference TRBV5-1 and TRBJ2-1): KAGVTQTPRYLIKTRGQQVTLSCSPISGHRSVSWYQQTPGQGLQFLFEYFSETQRNKGNFPGRFSGRQFSNSRSEMNVSTLELGDSALYLCASSSSGTGVRLHYNEQFFGPGTRLTVL.

The chain recombines TRBV30 with TRBJ1-4; unclear D gene. The CDR3 is 12 amino acids. Germline V gene data show CDR1 as GTSNPN and CDR2 as SVGIG (reference sequence). V was clipped by 2 bases and J by 3 bases, with 4 bases between them. In DNA form, the CDR3 reads TGTGCCTGGAGTCCAGCTAATGAAAAACTGTTTTTT. Protein product: CAWSPANEKLFF.

The gene calls are TRBV6-6 and TRBJ1-4; TRBD1 agrees at 7 bases. V dropped 5 bases and J dropped 6; count of bases not matched to a gene: 3. This CDR3 has 13 amino acids. Germline assignment: CDR1 MNHNY and CDR2 SVGAGI (reference sequence). CDR3 DNA sequence: TGTGCCAGCAGTGTAGGGGGCGATGAAAAACTGTTTTTT. Translation gives CASSVGGDEKLFF.

V gene TRBV30 combines with J gene TRBJ1-4; 7 bases fit TRBD1. The length of the CDR3 is 11 residues. Trimming removed 7 bases from V and 7 bases from J; junction bases left unmatched: 3. Germline V gene data show CDR1 as GTSNPN and CDR2 as SVGIG (reference sequence). In DNA form, the CDR3 reads TGTGCCTACAGGGGTGGTGAAAAACTGTTTTTT. Translated, it gives CAYRGGEKLFF.

V usage is TRBV7-9 and J usage is TRBJ2-5; 9 bases match TRBD1. Trimming cost V 5 bases and J 4 bases; bases outside gene matches: 8. CDR3 length: 15 residues. Germline lookup yields CDR1 SEHNR and CDR2 FQNEAQ (reference sequence). The CDR3 protein is CASSPGQGALETQYF. CDR3 nucleotide sequence: TGTGCCAGCAGCCCGGGACAGGGTGCGTTAGAGACCCAGTACTTC.

The chain has TRBV7-9 and TRBJ1-1, with TRBD1 as a possible D gene (6 bases). The germline V gene has CDR1 SEHNR and CDR2 FQNEAQ (reference sequence). The CDR3 runs to 12 residues. With 6 bases removed from V and 5 bases from J, the gap between germline ends came to 10 bases. CDR3 sequence reads: CASSSGETEAFF. The CDR3 DNA is TGTGCCAGCAGTTCAGGGGAGACTGAAGCTTTCTTT.

The J gene is TRBJ1-1, the V gene TRBV19, with D maybe TRBD1 (6 bases). Looked up from germline, CDR1 is LNHDA and CDR2 is SQIVND (reference sequence). This CDR3 region has 14 residues. V lost 3 bases to trimming and J lost 7 bases, with 15 bases between them. This CDR3 reads CASSIGQGYLEAFF. The CDR3 region has the DNA TGTGCCAGTAGTATCGGGCAGGGGTACCTTGAAGCTTTCTTT. Using reference TRBV19 and TRBJ1-1 for the parts outside the CDR3, the full variable domain is DGGITQSPKYLFRKEGQNVTLSCEQNLNHDAMYWYRQDPGQGLRLIYYSQIVNDFQKGDIAEGYSVSREKKESFPLTVTSAQKNPTAFYLCASSIGQGYLEAFFGQGTRLTVV.

The rearrangement joins TRBV11-3 to TRBJ1-2; perhaps TRBD1 as D (5 bases). The CDR3 sequence is 12 residues long. CDR1 is SGHNT, CDR2 YENEEA, per germline. Between the trimmed V and J ends, which lost 7 bases and 4 bases, there was a span of 10 bases. CDR3: CASISGFYGYTF. The CDR3 bases are TGTGCCAGCATCTCAGGGTTCTATGGCTACACCTTC.

The rearrangement joins TRBV6-5 to TRBJ1-4; the match to TRBD1 covers 9 bases. This CDR3 is 16 amino acids long. Germline trimming cut 2 bases from V and 8 bases from J; bases unmatched to any gene: 9. The germline V gene encodes CDR1 MNHEY and CDR2 SVGAGI. The CDR3 sequence is CASSYDARQGGEKLFF. The DNA for the CDR3 is TGTGCCAGCAGTTACGACGCAAGACAGGGGGGCGAAAAACTGTTTTTT.

The chain has TRBV7-9 and TRBJ1-2; D remains ambiguous. The V gene's germline CDR1 is SEHNR and CDR2 FQNEAQ (reference sequence). The CDR3 sequence is 15 residues long. Between the trimmed V and J ends, which lost 0 bases and 2 bases, there was a span of 10 bases. The CDR3 bases are TGTGCCAGCAGCTTAGCGGTGACAAGAAACTATGGCTACACCTTC. Translated, it gives CASSLAVTRNYGYTF.

The genes are TRBV12-3 or TRBV12-4 and TRBJ1-2, with a tentative D call TRBD1 (5 bases). There are 13 residues in the CDR3. V gave up 3 bases and J gave up 7 bases, with 12 bases separating them. CDR3 residues: CASSLAGLGGYTF. The DNA for the CDR3 is TGTGCCAGCAGTTTGGCAGGGCTCGGTGGCTACACCTTC.

The CDR3: CASSLQSYGYTF. The CDR3 DNA sequence: TGTGCCAGCAGCCTCCAATCATATGGCTACACCTTC. The V and J genes are TRBV3-1 (or the pseudogene TRBV3-2) and TRBJ1-2; D remains unclear. Germline V CDR1 and CDR2: LGHDT, YNNKEL (reference sequence). V lost 4 bases to trimming and J lost 5 bases, with 8 bases between them. The CDR3 covers 12 residues.

The chain combines TRBV25-1 with TRBJ1-3; 7 positions match TRBD1. CDR1 and CDR2 (germline): MGHDK, SYGVNS. CDR3 length: 14 residues. The ends lost 4 bases at V and 4 bases at J; junction bases unmatched: 4. CDR3 nucleotide sequence: TGTGCCAGCAGTGGGCAGGGGGTCGGAAACACCATATATTTT. Translation gives CASSGQGVGNTIYF.

The chain couples TRBV5-1 to TRBJ1-6; 7 bases fit TRBD1. Looked up from germline, CDR1 is SGHRS and CDR2 is YFSETQ. Unmatched junction bases numbered 9, after V lost 0 bases and J lost 9 bases. The CDR3 covers 16 residues. The CDR3 nucleotides are TGCGCCAGCAGCTTGGGACAGGGAGCTTCGGGTTCACCCCTCCACTTT. Translation: CASSLGQGASGSPLHF.

The chain combines TRBV7-2 with TRBJ1-1; TRBD1 matches 7 bases. Per germline, CDR1 SGHTA and CDR2 FQGNSA. V shed 2 bases, J shed 1 base, and the junction held 4 bases outside the gene matches. This CDR3 region has 15 residues. The CDR3: CASSLRGDRNTEAFF. DNA of the CDR3: TGTGCCAGCAGCTTACGTGGGGACAGGAACACTGAAGCTTTCTTT. Together with reference TRBV7-2 and TRBJ1-1, the CDR3 gives the full variable domain: GAGVSQSPSNKVTEKGKDVELRCDPISGHTALYWYRQSLGQGLEFLIYFQGNSAPDKSGLPSDRFSAERTGGSVSTLTIQRTQQEDSAVYLCASSLRGDRNTEAFFGQGTRLTVV.

This clone occurred a few times. The V and J genes are TRBV28 and TRBJ1-2; the D gene is possibly TRBD1 (5 bases). V was pared by 2 bases and J by 3 bases, with 7 bases between. The germline gives CDR1 MDHEN, CDR2 SYDVKM. The CDR3 runs 13 residues. The CDR3 is CASSLGRDYGYTF. The CDR3 DNA follows: TGTGCCAGCAGTTTAGGCAGGGACTATGGCTACACCTTC.

This clone appeared many times. Its ends do not fully match the called genes, so a read error is possible. V gene TRBV7-9 combines with J gene TRBJ1-1; no definite D call. Germline CDR1 is SEHNR and CDR2 is FQNEAQ (reference sequence). The CDR3 runs 12 residues. The CDR3 region has the DNA TGTGCCAGCAGCTTTGGTAACAGTGAAGCTTTCTTT. Its translation: CASSFGNSEAFF.

Here the CDR3 reads CASSPRKDTEQYF. CDR3 DNA: TGTGCCAGCAGCCCGCGCAAGGACACCGAGCAGTACTTC. This chain links TRBV7-6 with TRBJ2-7, with TRBD1 as a possible D gene (5 bases). The CDR3 loop spans 13 amino acids. Germline loops: CDR1 SGHVS, CDR2 FNYEAQ. Deletions cut 5 bases from V and 6 bases from J, with 14 bases between.

This chain uses TRBV7-2 with TRBJ2-1; 9 nucleotides agree with TRBD2. J gave up 1 base and V 4 bases, and 11 bases lay outside the gene matches. Looked up from germline, CDR1 is SGHTA and CDR2 is FQGNSA. This CDR3 comprises 18 residues. CDR3 residues: CASSSPRSGGRSYNEQFF. CDR3 DNA: TGTGCCAGCAGCTCCCCTAGGAGCGGGGGGCGTTCCTACAATGAGCAGTTCTTC.

This rearrangement joins TRBV6-6 to TRBJ1-2; D is uncertain. The CDR3 is made up of 12 amino acids. Trimming took off 4 bases at V and 8 bases at J, with 11 bases between the two ends. The germline V gene has CDR1 MNHNY and CDR2 SVGAGI (reference sequence). CDR3 sequence: CASSFITRGYTF. Written as DNA, the CDR3 is TGTGCCAGCAGTTTTATTACCAGGGGCTACACCTTC.

V usage is TRBV19 and J usage is TRBJ1-4, with TRBD1 matching 7 bases. This CDR3 contains 12 residues. Germline assignment: CDR1 LNHDA and CDR2 SQIVND (reference sequence). With 4 bases clipped from V and 7 bases from J, the junction kept 0 bases outside the gene matches. The CDR3 DNA reads TGTGCCAGTAGTAACAGGGGTGAAAAACTGTTTTTT. Its protein is CASSNRGEKLFF. Complete variable domain (other parts from reference TRBV19 and TRBJ1-4): DGGITQSPKYLFRKEGQNVTLSCEQNLNHDAMYWYRQDPGQGLRLIYYSQIVNDFQKGDIAEGYSVSREKKESFPLTVTSAQKNPTAFYLCASSNRGEKLFFGSGTQLSVL.

The chain employs TRBV28 and TRBJ1-5, with 7 bases aligning to TRBD1. Germline V gives CDR1 MDHEN, CDR2 SYDVKM. The V gene end was trimmed by 9 bases and the J gene end by 9 bases; junction bases not matched to a gene: 11. The CDR3 covers 13 residues. CDR3 in amino acids: CASVDRAYGPQHF. In nucleotides, the CDR3 is TGTGCCAGTGTCGACAGGGCATATGGGCCCCAGCATTTT.

This chain joins TRBV29-1 and TRBJ1-2; 7 nucleotides match TRBD1. CDR1 is SQVTM, CDR2 ANQGSEA, per germline. Losses at the gene ends were 5 bases for V and 0 bases for J; bases not matched to a gene: 3. This CDR3 has 13 residues. CDR3: CSVWTGANYGYTF. In DNA, the CDR3 is TGCAGCGTTTGGACAGGAGCTAACTATGGCTACACCTTC.

V usage is TRBV14 and J usage is TRBJ1-1, with 7 bases that match TRBD1. From germline, CDR1 is SGHDN and CDR2 FVKESK. CDR3 length: 14 residues. The V gene end was trimmed by 4 bases and the J gene end by 4 bases; junction bases not matched to a gene: 6. CDR3 bases: TGTGCCAGCAGCCTACAGGGGCTGATCACTGAAGCTTTCTTT. It translates to CASSLQGLITEAFF.

V gene TRBV27 combines with J gene TRBJ1-1; D might be TRBD1 (5 bases). Germline lookup yields CDR1 MNHEY and CDR2 SMNVEV (reference sequence). V was clipped by 1 base and J by 3 bases, with 15 bases between them. The CDR3 has 16 residues. The CDR3, as DNA: TGTGCCAGCAGTTTATACTCTGGGGGGGACGACACTGAAGCTTTCTTT. Its protein product is CASSLYSGGDDTEAFF.

In this sample, this clone turned up once. The chain employs TRBV19 and TRBJ2-7; a possible D gene is TRBD2 (5 bases). V lost 5 bases and J 3 bases, leaving 14 bases between the germline ends. The CDR3 extends over 14 amino acids. Germline V gene lookup returns CDR1 LNHDA and CDR2 SQIVND (reference sequence). The CDR3 is CASSAQEEGYEQYF. CDR3 coding DNA: TGTGCCAGTAGTGCTCAGGAAGAGGGCTACGAGCAGTACTTC.

This clone showed up just a few times. This chain uses TRBV7-9 with TRBJ2-1, with 8 bases aligning to TRBD1. The ends lost 2 bases at V and 3 bases at J; junction bases unmatched: 3. Germline values: CDR1 SEHNR, CDR2 FQNEAQ (reference sequence). The CDR3 spans 15 residues. The CDR3 region has the DNA TGTGCCAGCAGCTTAACAGGGGGTGGCTACAATGAGCAGTTCTTC. Its translation is CASSLTGGGYNEQFF.